This TCR beta chain was identified in a study of CXCR3-negative and CXCR3-positive naive CD8 T cells. The CDR3 contains 17 residues. Germline V gives CDR1 SGHAT, CDR2 FQNNGV. 5' RACE that incorporated UMI labels was used to prepare the TRB cDNA libraries. TCRdb reanalyzed the 5' RACE reads, giving one entry per CDR3 protein sequence and no DNA. This table holds roughly 89,000 distinct CDR3 sequences. The study's findings and limits: Similarly elevated diversity marked both naive subsets, with memory CD8+ cells showing far lower diversity. Naive subsets had comparable surface CD5; TCR strength was inferred from TRB CDR3 properties.

Note on this clonotype: The antigen remains unidentified.

Triplicate 300,000-cell sorts were made of each CD8+ T cell subset. Among CD8+ T cells, naive ones were CD45RO-CCR7+CD27+CD95-. Sequenced input: naive CXCR3- CD8+ T cells from blood. Described subset: CD45RO-CCR7+CD27+CD95- naive CD8+ T cells lacking CXCR3 (TNR3-). The sequence derives from a human donor in good health. Some clones in this sample may be carry-over from other donors' samples. The gene calls are TRBV11-2 and TRBJ2-1; no DNA is available, so the TRBD1 call from TCRdb remains unchecked. CDR3 amino acids: CASSSNPLGGGFNEQFF. The full variable domain, with the rest looked up from reference TRBV11-2 and TRBJ2-1, is EAGVAQSPRYKIIEKRQSVAFWCNPISGHATLYWYQQILGQGPKLLIQFQNNGVVDDSQLPKDRFSAERLKGVDSTLKIQPAKLEDSAVYLCASSSNPLGGGFNEQFFGPGTRLTVL.